This TCR beta chain was recovered during a study of T cells in Graves' hyperthyroidism and ophthalmopathy. Study outcomes and limitations: Most thyroid clonotypes expanded above 0.001 were also detected in blood.

The CDR3 spans 16 residues. V lost 4 bases to trimming and J lost 6 bases; unmatched junction nucleotides: 13. In germline, CDR1 is SGHKS, CDR2 YYEKEE (reference sequence). Researchers took RNA transcripts and amplified the TCR beta CDR3 regions from them. A set of HTBI primers served as the primers for a first-round RT-PCR of the TCR CDR3. TCRdb recomputed calls from the multiplex PCR reads with MiXCR, one row per CDR3 protein. The sample records roughly 180,000 distinct CDR3 sequences, approximately 9% being singletons. This clonotype was seen a handful of times. Antigen: not known. The clonotype was recovered from a woman aged 18-29 years with Graves' hyperthyroidism that later progressed to Graves' ophthalmopathy. What was sequenced was blood. The rearrangement uses TRBV5-5 and TRBJ2-7, with TRBD2 matching 10 bases. CDR3 nucleotide sequence: TGTGCCAGCAGCGCCAATTTGGAGCGGGAGGGTGCCGAGCAGTACTTC. Amino acids: CASSANLEREGAEQYF.